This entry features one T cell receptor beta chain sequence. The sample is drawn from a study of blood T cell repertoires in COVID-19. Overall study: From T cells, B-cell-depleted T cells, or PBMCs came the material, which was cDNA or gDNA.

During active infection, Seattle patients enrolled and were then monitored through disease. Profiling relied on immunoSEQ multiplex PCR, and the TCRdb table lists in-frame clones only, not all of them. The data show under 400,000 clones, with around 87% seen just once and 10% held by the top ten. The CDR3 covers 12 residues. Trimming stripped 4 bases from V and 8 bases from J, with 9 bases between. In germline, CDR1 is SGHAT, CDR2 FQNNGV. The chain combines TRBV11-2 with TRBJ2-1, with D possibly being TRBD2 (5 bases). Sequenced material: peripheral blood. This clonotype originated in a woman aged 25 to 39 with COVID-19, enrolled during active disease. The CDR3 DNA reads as TGTGCCAGCAGCTCGGGATTTGATGAGCAGTTCTTC. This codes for CASSSGFDEQFF.